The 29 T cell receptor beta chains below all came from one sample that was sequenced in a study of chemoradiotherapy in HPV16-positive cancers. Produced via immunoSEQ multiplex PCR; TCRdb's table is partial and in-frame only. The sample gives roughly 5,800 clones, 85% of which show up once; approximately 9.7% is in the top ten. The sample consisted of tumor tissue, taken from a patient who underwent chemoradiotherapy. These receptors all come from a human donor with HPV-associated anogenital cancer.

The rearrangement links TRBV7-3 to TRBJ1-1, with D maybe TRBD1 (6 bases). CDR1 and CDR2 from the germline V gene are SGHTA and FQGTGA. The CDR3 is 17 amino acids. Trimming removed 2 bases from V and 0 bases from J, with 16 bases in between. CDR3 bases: TGTGCCAGCAGCTTAGTTGGGGGGGGGCTCATGAACACTGAAGCTTTCTTT. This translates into CASSLVGGGLMNTEAFF.

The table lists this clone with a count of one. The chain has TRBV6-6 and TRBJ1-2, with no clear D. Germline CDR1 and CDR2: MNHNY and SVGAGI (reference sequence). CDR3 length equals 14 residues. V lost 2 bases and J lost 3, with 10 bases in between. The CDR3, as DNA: TGTGCCAGCAGTTACGGATCCGGGGACTATGGCTACACCTTC. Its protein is CASSYGSGDYGYTF.

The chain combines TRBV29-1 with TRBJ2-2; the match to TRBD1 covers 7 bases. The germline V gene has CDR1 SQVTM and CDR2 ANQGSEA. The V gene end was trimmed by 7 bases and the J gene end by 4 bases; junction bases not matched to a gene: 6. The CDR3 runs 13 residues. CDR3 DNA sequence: TGCAGCGCTTTGACAGGGTCCACCGGGGAGCTGTTTTTT. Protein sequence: CSALTGSTGELFF.

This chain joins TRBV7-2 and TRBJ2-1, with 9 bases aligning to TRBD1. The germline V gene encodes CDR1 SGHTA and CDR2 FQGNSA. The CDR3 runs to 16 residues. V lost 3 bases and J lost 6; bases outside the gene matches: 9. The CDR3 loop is CASSFMGQGPINEQFF. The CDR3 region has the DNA TGTGCCAGCAGCTTTATGGGACAGGGTCCAATCAATGAGCAGTTCTTC.

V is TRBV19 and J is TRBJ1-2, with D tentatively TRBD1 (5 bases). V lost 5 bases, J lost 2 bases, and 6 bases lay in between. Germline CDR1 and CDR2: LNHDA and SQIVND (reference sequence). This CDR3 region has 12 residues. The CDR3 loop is CASSEGNYGYTF. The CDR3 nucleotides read TGTGCCAGTAGTGAGGGGAACTATGGCTACACCTTC.

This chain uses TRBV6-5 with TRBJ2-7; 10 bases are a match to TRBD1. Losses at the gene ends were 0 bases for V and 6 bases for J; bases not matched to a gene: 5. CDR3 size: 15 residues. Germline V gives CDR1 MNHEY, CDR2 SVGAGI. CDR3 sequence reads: CASSYSRTGGSEQYF. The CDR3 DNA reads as TGTGCCAGCAGTTACTCCCGGACAGGGGGTTCCGAGCAGTACTTC.

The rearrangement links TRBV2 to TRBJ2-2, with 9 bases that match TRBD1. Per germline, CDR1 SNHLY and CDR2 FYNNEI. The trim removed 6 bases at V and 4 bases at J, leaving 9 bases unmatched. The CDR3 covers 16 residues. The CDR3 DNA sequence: TGTGCCAGCAGAGTAACCCGGACAGGGGCCACCGGGGAGCTGTTTTTT. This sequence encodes CASRVTRTGATGELFF.

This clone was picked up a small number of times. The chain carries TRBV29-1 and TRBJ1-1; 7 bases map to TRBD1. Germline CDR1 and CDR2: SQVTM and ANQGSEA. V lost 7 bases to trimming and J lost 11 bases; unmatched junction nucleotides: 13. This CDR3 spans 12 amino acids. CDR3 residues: CSANDRANLAFF. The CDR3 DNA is TGCAGCGCTAACGACAGGGCAAATCTGGCTTTCTTT.

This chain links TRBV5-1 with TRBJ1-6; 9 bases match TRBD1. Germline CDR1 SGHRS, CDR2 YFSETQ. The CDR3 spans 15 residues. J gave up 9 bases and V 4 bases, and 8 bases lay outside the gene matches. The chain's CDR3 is CASSQRTGVSSPLHF. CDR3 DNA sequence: TGCGCCAGCAGCCAAAGGACAGGGGTGAGTTCACCCCTCCACTTT.

CDR3 nucleotides: TGCAGCGTTGATGAAGGGGCGGTGGGGGGCGGCCAAGAGACCCAGTACTTC. Translation gives CSVDEGAVGGGQETQYF. The chain recombines TRBV29-1 with TRBJ2-5, with D tentatively TRBD1 or TRBD2 (6 bases each). Trimming took 3 bases from V and 1 from J, leaving 21 bases between them. The germline V gene encodes CDR1 SQVTM and CDR2 ANQGSEA. The CDR3 consists of 17 residues.

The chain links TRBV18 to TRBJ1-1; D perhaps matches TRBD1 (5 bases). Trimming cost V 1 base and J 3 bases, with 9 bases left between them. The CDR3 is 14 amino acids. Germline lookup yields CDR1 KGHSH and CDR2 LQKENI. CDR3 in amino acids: CASSPRQTDTEAFF. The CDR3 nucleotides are TGTGCCAGCTCACCACGACAGACGGACACTGAAGCTTTCTTT.

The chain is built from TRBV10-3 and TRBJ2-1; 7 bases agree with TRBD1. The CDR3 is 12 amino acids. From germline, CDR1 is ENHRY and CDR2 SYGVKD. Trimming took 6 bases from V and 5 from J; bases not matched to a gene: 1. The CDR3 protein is CAISGQDNEQFF. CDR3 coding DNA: TGTGCCATCAGCGGACAGGACAATGAGCAGTTCTTC.

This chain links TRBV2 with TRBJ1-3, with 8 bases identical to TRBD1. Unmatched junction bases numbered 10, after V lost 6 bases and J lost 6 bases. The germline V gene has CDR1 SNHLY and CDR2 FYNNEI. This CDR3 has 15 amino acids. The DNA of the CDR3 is TGTGCCAGCAGATATGACAGGGGTAGAGAAAACACCATATATTTT. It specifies CASRYDRGRENTIYF.

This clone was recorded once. CDR3 nucleotides: TGTGCCAGCAGCTCCGACGGGGGCAATCAGCCCCAGCATTTT. Translation: CASSSDGGNQPQHF. J is TRBJ1-5 and V is TRBV7-6; D gene ambiguous. The germline V and J ends were trimmed by 4 bases and 2 bases, with 9 bases remaining between them. The CDR3 totals 14 residues. Germline V CDR1 and CDR2: SGHVS, FNYEAQ.

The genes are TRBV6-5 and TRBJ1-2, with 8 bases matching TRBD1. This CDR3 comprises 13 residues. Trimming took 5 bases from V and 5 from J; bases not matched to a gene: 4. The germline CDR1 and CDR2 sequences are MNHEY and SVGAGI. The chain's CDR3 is CASSPGTGYGYTF. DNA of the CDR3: TGTGCCAGCAGTCCCGGGACAGGATATGGCTACACCTTC.

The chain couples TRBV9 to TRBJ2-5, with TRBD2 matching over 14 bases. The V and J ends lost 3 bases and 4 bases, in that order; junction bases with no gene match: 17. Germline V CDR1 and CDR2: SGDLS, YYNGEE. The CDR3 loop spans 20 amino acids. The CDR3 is CASSEGPGIRLAGGTETQYF. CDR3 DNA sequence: TGTGCCAGCAGCGAGGGGCCCGGAATACGACTAGCGGGGGGGACAGAGACCCAGTACTTC. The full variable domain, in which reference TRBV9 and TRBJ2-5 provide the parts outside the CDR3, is DSGVTQTPKHLITATGQRVTLRCSPRSGDLSVYWYQQSLDQGLQFLIQYYNGEERAKGNILERFSAQQFPDLHSELNLSSLELGDSALYFCASSEGPGIRLAGGTETQYFGPGTRLLVL.

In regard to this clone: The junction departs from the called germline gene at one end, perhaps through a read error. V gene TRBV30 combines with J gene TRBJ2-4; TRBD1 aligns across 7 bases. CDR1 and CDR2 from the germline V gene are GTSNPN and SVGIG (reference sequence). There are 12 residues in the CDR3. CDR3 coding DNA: TGTGCCTCACAAAAAGACAGGGACGGCCTGACCTTC. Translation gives CASQKDRDGLTF. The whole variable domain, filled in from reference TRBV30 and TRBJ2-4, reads SQTIHQWPATLVQPVGSPLSLECTVEGTSNPNLYWYRQAAGRGLQLLFYSVGIGQISSEVPQNLSASRPQDRQFILSSKKLLLSDSGFYLCASQKDRDGLTFGAGTRLSVL.

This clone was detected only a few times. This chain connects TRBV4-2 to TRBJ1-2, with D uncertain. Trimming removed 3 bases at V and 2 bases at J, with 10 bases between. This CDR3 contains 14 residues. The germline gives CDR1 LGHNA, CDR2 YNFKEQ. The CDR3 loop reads CASSQTDGNYGYTF. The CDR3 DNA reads TGTGCCAGCAGCCAGACGGACGGAAACTATGGCTACACCTTC.

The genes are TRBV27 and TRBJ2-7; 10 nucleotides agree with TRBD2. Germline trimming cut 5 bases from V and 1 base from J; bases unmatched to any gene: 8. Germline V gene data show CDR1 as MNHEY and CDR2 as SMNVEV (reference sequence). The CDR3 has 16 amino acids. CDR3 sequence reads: CASSTGSGGISYEQYF. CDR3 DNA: TGTGCCAGCAGTACAGGTAGCGGGGGGATATCCTACGAGCAGTACTTC.

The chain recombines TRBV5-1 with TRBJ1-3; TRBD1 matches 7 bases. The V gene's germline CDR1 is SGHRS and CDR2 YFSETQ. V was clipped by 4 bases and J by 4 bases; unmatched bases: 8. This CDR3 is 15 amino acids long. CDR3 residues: CASSLGQNTGNTIYF. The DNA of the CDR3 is TGCGCCAGCAGCCTGGGACAGAATACAGGAAACACCATATATTTT.

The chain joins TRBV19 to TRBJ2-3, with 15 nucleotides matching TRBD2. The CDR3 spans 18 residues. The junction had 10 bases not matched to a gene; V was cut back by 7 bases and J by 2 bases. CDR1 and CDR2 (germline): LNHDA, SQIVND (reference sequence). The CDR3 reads CASNARGTSGGHTDTQYF. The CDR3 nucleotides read TGTGCCAGTAATGCGCGAGGGACTAGCGGGGGGCACACAGATACGCAGTATTTT.

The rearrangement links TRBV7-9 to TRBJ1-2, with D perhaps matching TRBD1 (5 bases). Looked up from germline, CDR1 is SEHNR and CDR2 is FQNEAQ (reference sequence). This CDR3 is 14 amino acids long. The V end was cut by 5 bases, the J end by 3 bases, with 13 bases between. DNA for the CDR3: TGTGCCAGCAGCCCGGGACGGGGTGACTATGGCTACACCTTC. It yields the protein CASSPGRGDYGYTF.

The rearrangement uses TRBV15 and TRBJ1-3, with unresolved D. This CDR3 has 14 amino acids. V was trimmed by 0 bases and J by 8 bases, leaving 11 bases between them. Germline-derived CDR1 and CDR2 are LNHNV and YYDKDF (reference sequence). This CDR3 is CATSRESVQDTIYF. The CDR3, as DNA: TGTGCCACCAGCAGAGAAAGCGTTCAGGACACCATATATTTT.

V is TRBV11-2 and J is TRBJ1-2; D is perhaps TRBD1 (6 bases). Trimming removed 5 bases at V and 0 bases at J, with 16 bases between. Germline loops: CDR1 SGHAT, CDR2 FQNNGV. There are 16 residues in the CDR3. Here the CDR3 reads CASSLQTGGSNYGYTF. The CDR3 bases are TGTGCCAGCAGCCTACAGACTGGGGGCTCTAACTATGGCTACACCTTC.

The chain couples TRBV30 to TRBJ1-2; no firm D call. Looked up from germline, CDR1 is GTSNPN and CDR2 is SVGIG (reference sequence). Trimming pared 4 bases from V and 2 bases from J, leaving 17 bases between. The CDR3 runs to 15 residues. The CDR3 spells CAWTRTPATNYGYTF. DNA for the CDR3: TGTGCCTGGACCAGGACGCCTGCTACCAACTATGGCTACACCTTC.

The CDR3 sequence is CAWSPRDRAYGYTF. The CDR3 nucleotides read TGTGCCTGGAGCCCCCGGGACCGCGCCTATGGCTACACCTTC. The V gene is TRBV30, the J gene TRBJ1-2; maybe TRBD1 (5 bases). CDR3 length: 14 residues. Per germline, CDR1 GTSNPN and CDR2 SVGIG (reference sequence). Trimming took off 3 bases at V and 4 bases at J, with 15 bases between the two ends.

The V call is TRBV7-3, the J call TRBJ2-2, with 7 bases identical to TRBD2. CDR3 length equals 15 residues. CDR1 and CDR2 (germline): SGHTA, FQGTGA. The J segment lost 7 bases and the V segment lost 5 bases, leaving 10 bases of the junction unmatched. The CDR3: CASSPFGGTNGELFF. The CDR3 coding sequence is TGTGCCAGCAGCCCCTTCGGGGGGACGAACGGGGAGCTGTTTTTT.

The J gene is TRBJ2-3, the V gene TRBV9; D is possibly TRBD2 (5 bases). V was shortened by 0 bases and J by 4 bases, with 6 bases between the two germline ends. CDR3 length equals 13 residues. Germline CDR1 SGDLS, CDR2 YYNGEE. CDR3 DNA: TGTGCCAGCAGCGTAGGAGGGTCAGATACGCAGTATTTT. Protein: CASSVGGSDTQYF.

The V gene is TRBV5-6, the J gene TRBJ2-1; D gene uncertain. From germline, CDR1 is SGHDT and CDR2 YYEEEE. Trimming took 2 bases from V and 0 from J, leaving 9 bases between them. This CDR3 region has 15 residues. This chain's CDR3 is CASSFGSSSYNEQFF. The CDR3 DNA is TGTGCCAGCAGCTTTGGTTCAAGCTCCTACAATGAGCAGTTCTTC. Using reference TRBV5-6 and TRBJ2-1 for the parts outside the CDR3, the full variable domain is DAGVTQSPTHLIKTRGQQVTLRCSPKSGHDTVSWYQQALGQGPQFIFQYYEEEERQRGNFPDRFSGHQFPNYSSELNVNALLLGDSALYLCASSFGSSSYNEQFFGPGTRLTVL.